The 28 T cell receptor beta chains below all came from one sample that was sequenced in a study of blood T cell repertoires in COVID-19. Generated by immunoSEQ multiplex PCR, the TCRdb table keeps only in-frame clones and is missing some. This sample has approximately 150,000 clones, with 85% to 90% found just once. The material sequenced was peripheral blood. The receptor set was obtained from an elderly man with acute or convalescent COVID-19.

The CDR3 loop is CAWNRGGTPQETQYF. In nucleotides, the CDR3 is TGTGCCTGGAACAGAGGGGGCACCCCCCAAGAGACCCAGTACTTC. This sequence joins TRBV30 and TRBJ2-5, with 7 bases matching TRBD1. The ends lost 4 bases at V and 1 base at J; junction bases unmatched: 9. From germline, CDR1 is GTSNPN and CDR2 SVGIG (reference sequence). CDR3 length equals 15 residues. The variable domain in full, completed from reference TRBV30 and TRBJ2-5, reads SQTIHQWPATLVQPVGSPLSLECTVEGTSNPNLYWYRQAAGRGLQLLFYSVGIGQISSEVPQNLSASRPQDRQFILSSKKLLLSDSGFYLCAWNRGGTPQETQYFGPGTRLLVL.

The gene calls are TRBV6-1 and TRBJ1-2, with D possibly being TRBD1 (5 bases). V lost 3 bases and J 7 bases, leaving 12 bases between the germline ends. This CDR3 has 13 amino acids. CDR1 MNHNS and CDR2 SASEGT come from the germline V gene. The CDR3 sequence: CASSDTRDAGYTF. The CDR3 bases are TGTGCCAGCAGTGATACCAGGGATGCTGGCTACACCTTC.

The chain carries TRBV4-1 and TRBJ1-4; D is unclear. Trimming left V 1 base short and J 7 bases short, with 10 bases between. The length of the CDR3 is 14 residues. Germline V CDR1 and CDR2: MGHRA, YSYEKL. The CDR3 reads CASSQAAGIEKLFF. Written as DNA, the CDR3 is TGCGCCAGCAGCCAAGCGGCCGGGATTGAAAAACTGTTTTTT.

The V gene is TRBV6-5, the J gene TRBJ2-5, with D maybe TRBD2 (6 bases). V was cut by 6 bases and J by 2 bases, with 13 bases left in between. The CDR3 length is 14 residues. Germline V lookup: CDR1 MNHEY, CDR2 SVGAGI. The CDR3 protein is CASRRRGPQETQYF. The CDR3 DNA reads TGTGCCAGCAGAAGGCGGGGCCCACAAGAGACCCAGTACTTC.

J is TRBJ2-7 and V is TRBV10-3, with D maybe TRBD2 (7 bases). Germline V gene data show CDR1 as ENHRY and CDR2 as SYGVKD. The length of the CDR3 is 14 residues. Trimming pared 0 bases from V and 6 bases from J, leaving 12 bases between. The CDR3 nucleotides read TGTGCCATCAGTGAGTCGGGGGGGGCGAGCGAGCAGTACTTC. Translation: CAISESGGASEQYF.

This chain joins TRBV5-4 and TRBJ2-2, with TRBD1 matching over 8 bases. V lost 7 bases and J lost 7; bases outside the gene matches: 9. CDR1 SGHNT and CDR2 YYREEE come from the germline V gene (reference sequence). The CDR3 totals 14 residues. Here the CDR3 reads CASRIQTGVGELFF. In DNA, the CDR3 is TGTGCCAGCCGAATTCAGACAGGGGTCGGGGAGCTGTTTTTT.

This clone occurred once. The CDR3 loop reads CASSPVGSGAYEQYF. CDR3 DNA sequence: TGTGCCAGCAGCCCGGTGGGTAGCGGGGCCTACGAGCAGTACTTC. The chain employs TRBV7-2 and TRBJ2-7, with 8 positions matching TRBD2. This CDR3 has 15 amino acids. V lost 5 bases to trimming and J lost 2 bases; unmatched junction nucleotides: 8. From germline, CDR1 is SGHTA and CDR2 FQGNSA. Full variable domain (missing parts from reference TRBV7-2 and TRBJ2-7): GAGVSQSPSNKVTEKGKDVELRCDPISGHTALYWYRQSLGQGLEFLIYFQGNSAPDKSGLPSDRFSAERTGGSVSTLTIQRTQQEDSAVYLCASSPVGSGAYEQYFGPGTRLTVT.

The chain has TRBV27 and TRBJ2-1, with D possibly matching TRBD2 (7 bases). Germline V gives CDR1 MNHEY, CDR2 SMNVEV (reference sequence). This CDR3 region has 21 residues. Deletions cut 7 bases from V and 3 bases from J, with 34 bases between. CDR3 bases: TGTGCCAGCACCCCGTCGGGATTCGGACAGACCCCGGGACTACACTACAATGAGCAGTTCTTC. This codes for CASTPSGFGQTPGLHYNEQFF.

The V call is TRBV6-2 or TRBV6-3, the J call TRBJ2-3, with 10 bases matching TRBD2. Germline values: CDR1 MNHEY, CDR2 SVGEGT. Germline trimming cut 4 bases from V and 1 base from J; bases unmatched to any gene: 2. This CDR3 contains 15 residues. The CDR3 nucleotides are TGTGCCAGCAGTTCCGGACTAGCGGGCACAGATACGCAGTATTTT. It codes for CASSSGLAGTDTQYF.

This rearrangement joins TRBV7-2 to TRBJ1-2, with 8 positions matching TRBD1. With V trimmed by 5 bases and J by 6 bases, 8 bases remained unmatched. CDR1 and CDR2 (germline): SGHTA, FQGNSA. The CDR3 loop spans 14 amino acids. CDR3 coding DNA: TGTGCCAGCAGCCAGGCAGGGGGCGTGGATGGCTACACCTTC. Translating gives CASSQAGGVDGYTF.

This sequence joins TRBV6-5 and TRBJ1-1; possibly TRBD1 for D (6 bases). Per germline, CDR1 MNHEY and CDR2 SVGAGI. V lost 7 bases to trimming and J lost 0 bases, with 12 bases between them. The CDR3 has 14 amino acids. The CDR3 reads CASTGQTMNTEAFF. As DNA, the CDR3 is TGTGCCAGCACCGGACAGACCATGAACACTGAAGCTTTCTTT.

This clone was seen repeatedly, ten times or more. The rearrangement links TRBV7-6 to TRBJ2-3; 14 nucleotides agree with TRBD2. V lost 5 bases, J lost 0 bases, and 4 bases stayed unmatched. The germline V gene has CDR1 SGHVS and CDR2 FNYEAQ. The CDR3 totals 17 residues. CDR3 sequence (DNA): TGTGCCAGCAGCCGACTAGCGGGGGGGCGAAGCACAGATACGCAGTATTTT. This gives the protein CASSRLAGGRSTDTQYF.

This clone was picked up one time. The CDR3 sequence is CATSDSRQGFDTQYF. The CDR3 DNA reads TGTGCCACCAGTGATTCCCGACAGGGTTTTGATACGCAGTATTTT. The rearrangement links TRBV24-1 to TRBJ2-3; 7 nucleotides agree with TRBD1. Germline V gene lookup returns CDR1 KGHDR and CDR2 SFDVKD. The CDR3 loop spans 15 amino acids. The V segment lost 2 bases and the J segment 6 bases; nucleotides outside the gene matches: 7.

The genes are TRBV15 and TRBJ1-4; D gene unclear. The CDR3 spans 16 residues. The germline V and J ends were trimmed by 0 bases and 0 bases, with 8 bases remaining between them. Looked up from germline, CDR1 is LNHNV and CDR2 is YYDKDF (reference sequence). CDR3 residues: CATSRDRGATNEKLFF. The CDR3 DNA is TGTGCCACCAGCAGAGATCGGGGTGCAACTAATGAAAAACTGTTTTTT.

The chain uses TRBV3-1 (or the pseudogene TRBV3-2) and TRBJ1-1, with 7 bases identical to TRBD1. CDR1 is LGHDT and CDR2 is YNNKEL in the germline V gene (reference sequence). The V gene end was trimmed by 4 bases and the J gene end by 1 base; junction bases not matched to a gene: 6. The CDR3 is 15 residues long. The CDR3 sequence is CASSPAGQRNTEAFF. The CDR3 bases are TGTGCCAGCAGCCCGGCGGGACAGCGGAACACTGAAGCTTTCTTT.

V is TRBV7-2 and J is TRBJ2-2; TRBD1 matches at 7 bases. The J segment lost 1 base and the V segment lost 2 bases, leaving 4 bases of the junction unmatched. This CDR3 has 16 residues. CDR1 and CDR2 (germline): SGHTA, FQGNSA. CDR3 coding DNA: TGTGCCAGCAGCTTACCCCGGACAGGGAACACCGGGGAGCTGTTTTTT. This translates into CASSLPRTGNTGELFF.

The chain carries TRBV28 and TRBJ2-2, with TRBD1 matching 8 bases. Trimming took 5 bases from V and 4 from J; bases not matched to a gene: 9. CDR3 length: 16 residues. CDR1 MDHEN and CDR2 SYDVKM come from the germline V gene. The CDR3 here is CASSLTDRVSTGELFF. The CDR3 nucleotides are TGTGCCAGCAGTCTAACGGACAGGGTATCCACCGGGGAGCTGTTTTTT.

CDR3 DNA: TGTGCCAGCAGCCTTATACAGGAAAACACTGAAGCTTTCTTT. Protein product: CASSLIQENTEAFF. The J gene is TRBJ1-1, the V gene TRBV28; tentative D call: TRBD1 (5 bases). The CDR3 spans 14 residues. Looked up from germline, CDR1 is MDHEN and CDR2 is SYDVKM. V gave up 6 bases and J gave up 2 bases, with 13 bases separating them.

This chain uses TRBV5-1 with TRBJ2-5, with TRBD1 identical over 7 bases. The trim removed 0 bases at V and 1 base at J, leaving 6 bases unmatched. The length of the CDR3 is 16 residues. Germline lookup yields CDR1 SGHRS and CDR2 YFSETQ. The CDR3 reads CASSLADRLGQETQYF. CDR3 sequence (DNA): TGCGCCAGCAGCTTGGCGGACAGGTTGGGCCAAGAGACCCAGTACTTC.

The V call is TRBV5-1, the J call TRBJ2-3, with TRBD2 identical over 8 bases. Germline CDR1 is SGHRS and CDR2 is YFSETQ. Trimming at V came to 0 bases and at J to 6 bases, leaving 6 bases not matched to a gene. This CDR3 spans 15 amino acids. CDR3 in DNA: TGCGCCAGCAGCTTGGTGGGGGTAGCGGGGGATACGCAGTATTTT. Protein product: CASSLVGVAGDTQYF.

This chain uses TRBV10-2 with TRBJ1-1; TRBD1 might be the D (5 bases). The CDR3 is 14 residues long. Germline assignment: CDR1 WSHSY and CDR2 SAAADI. V was shortened by 4 bases and J by 2 bases, with 11 bases between the two germline ends. CDR3 nucleotide sequence: TGCGCCAGCAGTGGGGGGGTTAGTAACACTGAAGCTTTCTTT. Amino acids: CASSGGVSNTEAFF.

The chain combines TRBV5-1 with TRBJ1-6, with D tentatively TRBD1 (5 bases). Trimming removed 6 bases at V and 8 bases at J, with 18 bases between. This CDR3 has 15 residues. CDR1 and CDR2 (germline): SGHRS, YFSETQ. DNA for the CDR3: TGCGCCAGCAAGAAGGACGCCACAGGCCATTCACCCCTCCACTTT. Its protein is CASKKDATGHSPLHF.

The V and J genes are TRBV10-3 and TRBJ2-1; TRBD2 agrees at 13 bases. Trimming cost V 4 bases and J 8 bases; bases outside gene matches: 2. CDR1 is ENHRY, CDR2 SYGVKD, per germline. The CDR3 extends over 14 amino acids. CDR3 nucleotides: TGTGCCATCAGTGGGACTAGCGGGAGCTATGAGCAGTTCTTC. It specifies CAISGTSGSYEQFF.

J is TRBJ1-1 and V is TRBV7-8; the match to TRBD1 covers 7 bases. Germline CDR1 SGHVS, CDR2 FQNEAQ. The CDR3 runs to 15 residues. Unmatched junction bases numbered 6, after V lost 5 bases and J lost 0 bases. In DNA form, the CDR3 reads TGTGCCAGCAGCCCACAGGGACAGATGAACACTGAAGCTTTCTTT. Its translation: CASSPQGQMNTEAFF.

The genes are TRBV7-8 and TRBJ2-3; the D gene is possibly TRBD2 (6 bases). From germline, CDR1 is SGHVS and CDR2 FQNEAQ. V lost 4 bases to trimming and J lost 5 bases, with 25 bases between them. This CDR3 is built from 18 residues. Written as DNA, the CDR3 is TGTGCCAGCAGCTCGCTCCCCTCCCCCACGGGAGCCCTAGATACGCAGTATTTT. As protein: CASSSLPSPTGALDTQYF. The full variable domain, completed using reference TRBV7-8 and TRBJ2-3, is GAGVSQSPRYKVAKRGQDVALRCDPISGHVSLFWYQQALGQGPEFLTYFQNEAQLDKSGLPSDRFFAERPEGSVSTLKIQRTQQEDSAVYLCASSSLPSPTGALDTQYFGPGTRLTVL.

The V call is TRBV4-1, the J call TRBJ2-2; 10 bases agree with TRBD2. The CDR3 extends over 16 amino acids. V shed 0 bases, J shed 6 bases, and the junction held 4 bases outside the gene matches. CDR1 MGHRA and CDR2 YSYEKL come from the germline V gene. This CDR3 reads CASSQDLAGVAGELFF. The CDR3 coding sequence is TGCGCCAGCAGCCAAGATCTAGCGGGGGTGGCCGGGGAGCTGTTTTTT.

V usage is TRBV11-3 and J usage is TRBJ2-1; 13 nucleotides align to TRBD2. The CDR3 totals 15 residues. CDR1 and CDR2 (germline): SGHNT, YENEEA. The V gene end was trimmed by 5 bases and the J gene end by 6 bases; junction bases not matched to a gene: 4. This CDR3 is CASSRLAGGRNEQFF. The CDR3 region has the DNA TGTGCCAGCAGCCGACTAGCGGGGGGCCGCAATGAGCAGTTCTTC.

This clone was detected only a few times. The rearrangement links TRBV2 to TRBJ2-2, with D possibly matching TRBD1 (6 bases). V lost 5 bases, J lost 5 bases, and 15 bases lay in between. Germline values: CDR1 SNHLY, CDR2 FYNNEI. The CDR3 runs to 15 residues. As DNA, the CDR3 is TGTGCCAGCAGTCCGAGGACAGTAATTACCGGGGAGCTGTTTTTT. Translating it yields CASSPRTVITGELFF.